The clone carrying this T cell receptor beta chain was seen a few times. CDR3 length equals 17 residues. The V end lost 4 bases, the J end lost 0 bases, and 13 bases lay between the germline ends. Germline CDR1 is WNHNN and CDR2 is SYGVQD (reference sequence). This record belongs to a study of T cell responses to AZD1222 COVID-19 vaccine. Assay: immunoSEQ multiplex PCR; the TCRdb copy retains only in-frame clones and omits some. The sample includes approximately 100,000 clones, 70% to 90% of them seen just once. Sequencing was performed on peripheral blood, taken on day 0 of AZD1222 vaccination. J is TRBJ2-6 and V is TRBV10-1; D unresolved. The receptor's source is an adult in good health. Written as DNA, the CDR3 is TGCGCCAGCAGTGTAAGGTCCGGCCTCTCTGGGGCCAACGTCCTGACTTTC. It specifies CASSVRSGLSGANVLTF.